This T cell receptor beta chain came from a study of blood T cell repertoires in COVID-19. Per the germline V gene, CDR1 is SGHNT and CDR2 is YYREEE (reference sequence). This CDR3 spans 16 amino acids. With V trimmed by 0 bases and J by 0 bases, 6 bases remained unmatched. Method: immunoSEQ multiplex PCR; TCRdb's copy keeps in-frame clones and lacks some. The sample holds about 120,000 clones; nearly 90% are singletons and the top ten take approximately 1.1%. Sequenced: peripheral blood. The sequence came from an elderly woman with acute or convalescent COVID-19. The rearrangement links TRBV5-4 to TRBJ2-7; 7 nucleotides match TRBD2. CDR3: CASSLVASGTSYEQYF. CDR3 DNA: TGTGCCAGCAGCTTGGTGGCTAGCGGAACCTCCTACGAGCAGTACTTC. The full variable domain, with the rest looked up from reference TRBV5-4 and TRBJ2-7, is ETGVTQSPTHLIKTRGQQVTLRCSSQSGHNTVSWYQQALGQGPQFIFQYYREEENGRGNFPPRFSGLQFPNYSSELNVNALELDDSALYLCASSLVASGTSYEQYFGPGTRLTVT.